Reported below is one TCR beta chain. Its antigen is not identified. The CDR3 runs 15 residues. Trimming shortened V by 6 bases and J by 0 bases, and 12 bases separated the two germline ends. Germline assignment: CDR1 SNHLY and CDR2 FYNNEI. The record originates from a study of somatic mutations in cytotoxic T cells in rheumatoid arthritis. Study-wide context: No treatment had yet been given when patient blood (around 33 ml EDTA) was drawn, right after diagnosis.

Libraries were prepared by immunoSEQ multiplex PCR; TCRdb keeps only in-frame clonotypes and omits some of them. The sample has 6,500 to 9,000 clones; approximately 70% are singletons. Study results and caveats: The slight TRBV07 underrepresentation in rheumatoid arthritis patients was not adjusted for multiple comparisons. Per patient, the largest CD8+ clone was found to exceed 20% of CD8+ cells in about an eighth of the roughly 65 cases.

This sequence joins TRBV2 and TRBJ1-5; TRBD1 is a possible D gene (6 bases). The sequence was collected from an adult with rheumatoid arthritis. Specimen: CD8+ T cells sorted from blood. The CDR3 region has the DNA TGTGCCAGCAGACCGGACAGCTATAGCAATCAGCCCCAGCATTTT. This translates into CASRPDSYSNQPQHF.